These 23 T cell receptor beta chains were all obtained from the same sample, sequenced in a study of monozygotic twins with inflammatory bowel disease. Following a re-call of the 5' RACE reads, TCRdb has one entry per CDR3 protein and lacks DNA. This sample's table has around 100,000 distinct CDR3 sequences. The sequenced sample was blood. These TCRs come from a human donor with ulcerative colitis or Crohn's disease, or a healthy co-twin of an affected twin (not recorded which).

V is TRBV20-1 and J is TRBJ2-7; the D gene TCRdb calls, TRBD1, cannot be checked with no DNA. The CDR3 has 21 amino acids. Germline assignment: CDR1 DFQATT and CDR2 SNEGSKA (reference sequence). The CDR3 loop reads CSAAGTGGRGRIGGPSSEQYF.

The rearrangement joins TRBV20-1 to TRBJ1-2; TCRdb's D call, TRBD1, is unchecked because there is no DNA. The CDR3 runs to 13 residues. Germline CDR1 is DFQATT and CDR2 is SNEGSKA (reference sequence). CDR3 residues: CSARIQGAGGYTF.

This chain connects TRBV7-3 to TRBJ2-1; TCRdb indicates TRBD2, and absent DNA this call remains unverified. The CDR3 is 18 amino acids. Germline CDR1 SGHTA, CDR2 FQGTGA. The CDR3 loop reads CASSPGLAGGLIYNEQFF.

The chain uses TRBV20-1 and TRBJ2-1; the TCRdb D gene call, TRBD2, has no DNA to confirm it. Germline assignment: CDR1 DFQATT and CDR2 SNEGSKA (reference sequence). The CDR3 is 12 amino acids. This chain's CDR3 is CSARGGVNEQFF.

V gene TRBV10-3 combines with J gene TRBJ2-5; the D call from TCRdb, TRBD2, cannot be confirmed without DNA. The germline V gene encodes CDR1 ENHRY and CDR2 SYGVKD. The CDR3 is 21 residues long. CDR3 protein: CAISEEWSVDSPRPILETQYF.

The chain is built from TRBV5-1 and TRBJ2-3; TCRdb indicates TRBD1, and absent DNA this call remains unverified. The CDR3 extends over 15 amino acids. CDR1 and CDR2 (germline): SGHRS, YFSETQ. CDR3 sequence reads: CASSMTGRGTDTQYF.

CDR3: CASSFPGENIQYF. The V call is TRBV12-3 or TRBV12-4, the J call TRBJ2-4. The CDR3 length is 13 residues.

The genes are TRBV18 and TRBJ2-6. This CDR3 contains 15 residues. From germline, CDR1 is KGHSH and CDR2 LQKENI. CDR3 in amino acids: CASSPRLTGANVLTF.

The chain couples TRBV7-2 to TRBJ2-2. This CDR3 has 13 residues. Germline assignment: CDR1 SGHTA and CDR2 FQGNSA. CDR3 sequence: CASSQQAFGELFF.

The chain joins TRBV12-3 or TRBV12-4 to TRBJ2-7. The CDR3 runs to 12 residues. The CDR3 reads CASSYLPYEQYF.

The gene calls are TRBV7-9 and TRBJ1-1; checking the TCRdb D call of TRBD1 is not possible without DNA. Germline assignment: CDR1 SEHNR and CDR2 FQNEAQ (reference sequence). The length of the CDR3 is 14 residues. This CDR3 reads CASLRDSSNTEAFF.

The chain joins TRBV7-2 to TRBJ2-2. CDR1 is SGHTA and CDR2 is FQGNSA in the germline V gene. This CDR3 is built from 12 residues. CDR3 sequence: CASSLYVGELFF.

CDR3 region: CSVEFAEETQYF. V is TRBV29-1 and J is TRBJ2-5. CDR1 is SQVTM, CDR2 ANQGSEA, per germline. This CDR3 is 12 amino acids long.

The chain carries TRBV19 and TRBJ1-5; TCRdb's D gene call, TRBD1, goes unchecked for lack of DNA. The CDR3 runs 13 residues. Per germline, CDR1 LNHDA and CDR2 SQIVND (reference sequence). CDR3 amino acids: CASSKQGDQPQHF.

The chain couples TRBV7-3 to TRBJ2-5; without DNA, the TCRdb call of TRBD1 cannot be checked. The germline gives CDR1 SGHTA, CDR2 FQGTGA. This CDR3 comprises 15 residues. CDR3 loop: CASSSRRVTRETQYF.

V usage is TRBV3-1 and J usage is TRBJ1-6. This CDR3 is 15 amino acids long. Germline CDR1 reads LGHDT; CDR2 reads YNNKEL (reference sequence). The CDR3 is CASSQDLSGGSPLHF.

The V call is TRBV6-2 or TRBV6-3, the J call TRBJ2-1; TCRdb proposes TRBD1, but this gene call is untestable without DNA. The CDR3 is 16 amino acids. Looked up from germline, CDR1 is MNHEY and CDR2 is SVGEGT. The CDR3 here is CASSVRGRGGMNEQFF.

The chain is built from TRBV12-3 or TRBV12-4 and TRBJ2-5; TCRdb calls TRBD1, which cannot be checked without DNA. This CDR3 is built from 13 residues. The CDR3 protein is CASSSRTEETQYF.

The chain has TRBV15 and TRBJ2-5; with no DNA, the TCRdb D assignment of TRBD2 cannot be verified. This CDR3 contains 15 residues. Germline V gene sequence: CDR1 LNHNV, CDR2 YYDKDF (reference sequence). CDR3: CATSSDRALRETQYF.

This rearrangement joins TRBV20-1 to TRBJ2-2; absent DNA, TCRdb's TRBD2 call cannot be checked. The CDR3 runs to 13 residues. Germline V gives CDR1 DFQATT, CDR2 SNEGSKA (reference sequence). Here the CDR3 reads CSAVLGLTGELFF.

The chain links TRBV7-2 to TRBJ1-1; lacking DNA, the TRBD1 call made by TCRdb goes unchecked. CDR1 is SGHTA, CDR2 FQGNSA, per germline. The CDR3 is made up of 15 amino acids. The CDR3 sequence: CASSYKIRDNTEAFF.

This rearrangement joins TRBV20-1 to TRBJ2-3; TCRdb's assignment of TRBD2 cannot be checked, as there is no DNA. The CDR3 consists of 12 residues. Per germline, CDR1 DFQATT and CDR2 SNEGSKA (reference sequence). The CDR3 spells CSVGGQPDTQYF.

The chain combines TRBV5-4 with TRBJ2-2; the TCRdb call, TRBD2, lacks DNA for checking. Germline V gene sequence: CDR1 SGHNT, CDR2 YYREEE (reference sequence). CDR3 length: 16 amino acids. CDR3: CASSSGTSGGPGELFF.